The 21 T cell receptor beta chains presented below share a single source sample, sequenced in a study of CD8 T cells in ankylosing spondylitis. General study results and limits: Characteristic of ankylosing spondylitis blood, it appeared, was a TCR beta motif comprising about eight highly homologous variants.

The antigens of these receptors remain unknown. MiXCR, run by TCRdb on the 5' RACE reads, gives a single entry per CDR3 protein. Of about 450,000 distinct CDR3 sequences in the sample, roughly a quarter are singletons; the top ten hold 0.89%. The sequencing input was blood, either unsorted or a sorted T cell fraction (not recorded which). These TCRs come from a male donor with ankylosing spondylitis.

CDR3 amino acids: CSAASRRESTDTQYF. DNA of the CDR3: TGCAGTGCCGCCTCTAGGCGGGAGAGCACAGATACGCAGTATTTT. The V and J genes are TRBV20-1 and TRBJ2-3, with 7 bases matching TRBD2. With 6 bases clipped from V and 0 bases from J, the junction kept 9 bases outside the gene matches. CDR3 size: 15 residues. The germline CDR1 and CDR2 sequences are DFQATT and SNEGSKA (reference sequence).

This sequence joins TRBV5-1 and TRBJ1-6; 8 nucleotides agree with TRBD1. The CDR3 has 14 residues. CDR1 SGHRS and CDR2 YFSETQ come from the germline V gene. Trimming at V came to 4 bases and at J to 9 bases, leaving 6 bases not matched to a gene. This CDR3 reads CASSLGQGASPLHF. The CDR3 nucleotides are TGCGCCAGCAGCCTCGGGCAGGGGGCTTCACCCCTCCACTTT.

The V call is TRBV7-6, the J call TRBJ2-1, with TRBD1 as a possible D gene (5 bases). The germline V gene has CDR1 SGHVS and CDR2 FNYEAQ. The CDR3 totals 16 residues. Trimming took off 6 bases at V and 5 bases at J, with 20 bases between the two ends. Written as DNA, the CDR3 is TGTGCCAGCAGTCCTAGGGTAGGGGTTTTAAACAATGAGCAGTTCTTC. The encoded protein is CASSPRVGVLNNEQFF.

The genes are TRBV30 and TRBJ2-1, with D possibly being TRBD2 (6 bases). The CDR3 spans 11 residues. The germline V gene encodes CDR1 GTSNPN and CDR2 SVGIG (reference sequence). Trimming took 0 bases from V and 15 from J, leaving 12 bases between them. The CDR3 coding sequence is TGTGCCTGGAGTGTAAAGGGGAGGCTGTTCTTC. The encoded protein is CAWSVKGRLFF.

Here the CDR3 DNA reads TGTGCCAGCAGGACACTAGCGGGAGGGATCACAGATACGCAGTATTTT. Translation: CASRTLAGGITDTQYF. The V call is TRBV27, the J call TRBJ2-3, with 13 bases identical to TRBD2. Per germline, CDR1 MNHEY and CDR2 SMNVEV (reference sequence). The CDR3 extends over 16 amino acids. Trimming took 6 bases from V and 2 from J; bases not matched to a gene: 5.

This clonotype was seen only a few times. The chain joins TRBV3-1 to TRBJ1-2, with D possibly matching TRBD1 (6 bases). The V end lost 6 bases, the J end lost 8 bases, and 19 bases lay between the germline ends. The CDR3 runs to 14 residues. CDR1 is LGHDT, CDR2 YNNKEL, per germline (reference sequence). The CDR3 protein is CASRPYTGLFGYTF. The CDR3 DNA is TGTGCCAGCAGACCCTACACAGGGTTATTCGGCTACACCTTC.

J is TRBJ2-1 and V is TRBV20-1; 7 bases are a match to TRBD2. Losses at the gene ends were 0 bases for V and 2 bases for J; bases not matched to a gene: 4. This CDR3 is 15 amino acids long. The germline CDR1 and CDR2 sequences are DFQATT and SNEGSKA (reference sequence). As DNA, the CDR3 is TGCAGTGCTAGAGATGCGGGAGTAACCTACAATGAGCAGTTCTTC. Encoded protein: CSARDAGVTYNEQFF.

The rearrangement joins TRBV27 to TRBJ2-1; possibly TRBD1 or TRBD2 for D (5 bases each). Germline V CDR1 and CDR2: MNHEY, SMNVEV (reference sequence). CDR3 length equals 15 residues. V dropped 4 bases and J dropped 14 bases, with 24 bases sitting between them. CDR3 in amino acids: CASSSPGRGLISEFF. The CDR3, as DNA: TGTGCCAGCAGTTCCCCGGGACGCGGGCTTATAAGTGAGTTCTTC.

Comment on this clonotype: A junction end diverges from the germline sequence, so it may reflect a read error. The chain combines TRBV20-1 with TRBJ1-1, with TRBD1 as a possible D gene (6 bases). Germline loops: CDR1 DFQATT, CDR2 SNEGSKA (reference sequence). CDR3 length: 15 amino acids. The CDR3 DNA reads TGCAGTGCAAGAGGTTGGAGGGGGAAGACCATGGGAGCTTTCTTT. This translates into CSARGWRGKTMGAFF.

The chain links TRBV4-2 to TRBJ2-1; TRBD2 matches at 10 bases. The CDR3 runs 17 residues. CDR1 and CDR2 (germline): LGHNA, YNFKEQ. V shed 1 base, J shed 1 base, and the junction held 4 bases outside the gene matches. CDR3: CASSQATSGTSYNEQFF. The CDR3 DNA is TGTGCCAGCAGCCAAGCAACTAGCGGGACTTCCTACAATGAGCAGTTCTTC.

This clonotype was counted a few times. The rearrangement uses TRBV27 and TRBJ2-5; tentatively, D is TRBD1 or TRBD2 (5 bases each). The CDR3 has 15 amino acids. V lost 5 bases and J 1 base, leaving 14 bases between the germline ends. Germline lookup yields CDR1 MNHEY and CDR2 SMNVEV (reference sequence). The CDR3 loop is CASSRNRGSQETQYF. The CDR3 nucleotides are TGTGCCAGCAGTAGAAACCGGGGCAGCCAAGAGACCCAGTACTTC.

The chain carries TRBV27 and TRBJ1-2, with TRBD1 identical over 7 bases. This CDR3 contains 15 residues. The V gene's germline CDR1 is MNHEY and CDR2 SMNVEV (reference sequence). The V gene end was trimmed by 5 bases and the J gene end by 1 base; junction bases not matched to a gene: 7. The CDR3 nucleotides read TGTGCCAGCAGTCCCACAGGGGTGTATAACTATGGCTACACCTTC. The encoded protein is CASSPTGVYNYGYTF.

Ten or more counts support this clonotype. The chain is built from TRBV2 and TRBJ2-4; D ambiguous. This CDR3 contains 17 residues. Per the germline V gene, CDR1 is SNHLY and CDR2 is FYNNEI. Trimming shortened V by 3 bases and J by 0 bases, and 15 bases separated the two germline ends. CDR3 DNA: TGTGCCAGCAGTGACGGGCCAGGACGCTTAGCCAAAAACATTCAGTACTTC. It codes for CASSDGPGRLAKNIQYF.

This chain links TRBV18 with TRBJ2-7, with 10 bases fitting TRBD2. Germline V gene sequence: CDR1 KGHSH, CDR2 LQKENI. The length of the CDR3 is 15 residues. V trimming: 3 bases; J trimming: 2 bases; junction bases outside the gene matches: 4. CDR3 coding DNA: TGTGCCAGCTCACCTAGCACTAGCGGGACCTACGAGCAGTACTTC. Its protein product is CASSPSTSGTYEQYF.

This clonotype was detected only a few times. This sequence joins TRBV11-2 and TRBJ2-3; 15 bases align to TRBD2. This CDR3 has 17 amino acids. V shed 5 bases and J 3 bases; nucleotides not matched to a gene: 6. Germline CDR1 and CDR2: SGHAT and FQNNGV. This CDR3 is CASSGGTSGRQTDTQYF. The DNA for the CDR3 is TGTGCCAGCAGCGGGGGGACTAGCGGGAGGCAGACAGATACGCAGTATTTT.

CDR3 in DNA: TGTGCCAGCTCACGCCGGGACAGCCAAGAGACCCAGTACTTC. Amino acid sequence: CASSRRDSQETQYF. The rearrangement links TRBV18 to TRBJ2-5; 7 nucleotides agree with TRBD1. Germline-derived CDR1 and CDR2 are KGHSH and LQKENI. This CDR3 has 14 amino acids. The V segment lost 4 bases and the J segment 1 base; nucleotides outside the gene matches: 3.

This sequence joins TRBV5-1 and TRBJ2-3; D is ambiguous. V lost 0 bases to trimming and J lost 2 bases, with 7 bases between them. The CDR3 has 14 residues. From germline, CDR1 is SGHRS and CDR2 YFSETQ. CDR3 sequence: CASSLVVYTDTQYF. The CDR3 DNA is TGCGCCAGCAGCTTGGTGGTCTACACAGATACGCAGTATTTT.

This chain joins TRBV27 and TRBJ2-5; D not resolved. Germline CDR1 reads MNHEY; CDR2 reads SMNVEV (reference sequence). V gave up 3 bases and J gave up 1 base, with 3 bases separating them. The CDR3 runs to 12 residues. This chain's CDR3 is CASSLLQETQYF. The DNA for the CDR3 is TGTGCCAGCAGTTTGCTCCAAGAGACCCAGTACTTC.

The chain uses TRBV12-3 or TRBV12-4 and TRBJ2-7, with D maybe TRBD1 (5 bases). CDR3 length: 12 amino acids. The V and J ends lost 5 bases and 3 bases respectively, with 8 bases between them. CDR3 nucleotide sequence: TGTGCCAGCAGTCCGGACAACTACGAGCAGTACGTC. This sequence encodes CASSPDNYEQYV.

This clonotype was picked up a small number of times. The chain combines TRBV3-1 with TRBJ1-1, with D hard to call. CDR3 length: 14 residues. The germline V and J ends were trimmed by 1 base and 5 bases, with 11 bases remaining between them. From germline, CDR1 is LGHDT and CDR2 YNNKEL (reference sequence). The CDR3: CASSQGPGITEAFF. CDR3 sequence (DNA): TGTGCCAGCAGCCAAGGTCCGGGGATAACTGAAGCTTTCTTT.

The chain recombines TRBV18 with TRBJ1-6; 12 nucleotides line up with TRBD1. Trimming at V came to 3 bases and at J to 7 bases, leaving 4 bases not matched to a gene. CDR3 length: 16 amino acids. CDR1 KGHSH and CDR2 LQKENI come from the germline V gene. Written as DNA, the CDR3 is TGTGCCAGCTCACCTGGGACAGGGGGCACAAATTCACCCCTCCACTTT. It encodes CASSPGTGGTNSPLHF. Full variable domain (outside the CDR3, taken from reference TRBV18 and TRBJ1-6): NAGVMQNPRHLVRRRGQEARLRCSPMKGHSHVYWYRQLPEEGLKFMVYLQKENIIDESGMPKERFSAEFPKEGPSILRIQQVVRGDSAAYFCASSPGTGGTNSPLHFGNGTRLTVT.